This T cell receptor beta chain stems from a study of shared clonotypes between healthy human individuals. Germline V gene sequence: CDR1 LNHDA, CDR2 SQIVND (reference sequence). The CDR3 has 11 residues. V shed 3 bases and J shed 8 bases, with 7 bases lying between them. The repertoire was sequenced with immunoSEQ multiplex PCR; TCRdb's copy has only in-frame clones and lacks some. The profile covers roughly 2.6 million clones, with more than 90% appearing a single time and more than 0.12% taken by the ten largest. Sequenced material: naive CD4+ T cells sorted from blood. As for subset: CD45RA+ positively selected. The chain has TRBV19 and TRBJ1-2; D uncertain. This clonotype was obtained from a man between 18 and 29 years old in good health. CDR3 region: CASSMVGGYTF. The CDR3 DNA sequence: TGTGCCAGTAGTATGGTCGGCGGCTACACCTTC.